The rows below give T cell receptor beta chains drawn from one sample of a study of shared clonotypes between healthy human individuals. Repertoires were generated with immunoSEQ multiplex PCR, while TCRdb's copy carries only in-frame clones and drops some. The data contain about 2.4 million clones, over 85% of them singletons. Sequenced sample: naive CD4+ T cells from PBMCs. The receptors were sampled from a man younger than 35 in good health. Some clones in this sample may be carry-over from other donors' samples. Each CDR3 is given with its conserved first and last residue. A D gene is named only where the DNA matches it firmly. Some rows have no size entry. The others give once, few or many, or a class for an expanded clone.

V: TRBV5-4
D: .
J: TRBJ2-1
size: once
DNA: TGTGCCAGCAGCTTGAATTTCAGGGACAATGAGCAGTTCTTC
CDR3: CASSLNFRDNEQFF

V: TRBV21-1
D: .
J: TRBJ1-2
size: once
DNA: TGTGCCAGCAGCAAAGGACCGGGACAGGGTAAACTTAACTATGGCTACACCTTC
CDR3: CASSKGPGQGKLNYGYTF

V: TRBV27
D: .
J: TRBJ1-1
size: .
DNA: TGTGCCAGCAGTTTTGGAGGCCCGGGGGAAGCTTTCTTT
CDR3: CASSFGGPGEAFF

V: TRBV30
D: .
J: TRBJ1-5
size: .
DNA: TGTGCCTGGAGTGTGGGAGGGTCACAGCCCCAGCATTTT
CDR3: CAWSVGGSQPQHF

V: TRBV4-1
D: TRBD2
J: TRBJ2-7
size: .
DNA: TGCGCCAGCAGCCAAGATGCTACGCCGCCGGGACTAGCCCTACACTACGAGCAGTACTTC
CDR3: CASSQDATPPGLALHYEQYF

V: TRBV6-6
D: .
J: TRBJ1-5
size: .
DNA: TGTGCCAGCAGTTACCATGGGACGGGTAGCAATCAGCCCCAGCATTTT
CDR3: CASSYHGTGSNQPQHF

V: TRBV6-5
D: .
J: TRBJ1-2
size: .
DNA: TGTGCCAGCAGTCCCAGGGGTTCTTACTATGGCTACACCTTC
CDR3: CASSPRGSYYGYTF

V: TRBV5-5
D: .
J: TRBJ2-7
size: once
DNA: TGTGCCAGCAGCTTGGCAGCCGGGGTCTCCTACGAGCAGTACTTC
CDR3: CASSLAAGVSYEQYF

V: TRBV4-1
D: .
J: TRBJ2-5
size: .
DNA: TGCGCCAGCAGCCAATTTTTCCAAGAGACCCAGTACTTC
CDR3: CASSQFFQETQYF

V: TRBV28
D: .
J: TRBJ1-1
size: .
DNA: TGTGCCAGCAGTTTAACCCGGGTTCCTGAAGCTTTCTTT
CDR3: CASSLTRVPEAFF

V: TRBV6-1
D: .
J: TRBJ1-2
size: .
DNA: TGTGCCAGCAGTGAAGTGCGGGGGGGGTATGGCTACACCTTC
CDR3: CASSEVRGGYGYTF

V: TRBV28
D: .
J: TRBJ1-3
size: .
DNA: TGTGCCAGCAGTCCCGTGGACAGTGGTGACTCTGGAAACACCATATATTTT
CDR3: CASSPVDSGDSGNTIYF

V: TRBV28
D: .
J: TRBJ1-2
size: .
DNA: TGTGCCAGCAGTCCCACGGGACGGGGGAACTATGGCTACACCTTC
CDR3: CASSPTGRGNYGYTF

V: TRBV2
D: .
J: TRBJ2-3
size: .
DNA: TGTGCCAGCGGAACTGATTACACAGATACGCAGTATTTT
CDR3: CASGTDYTDTQYF